This TCR beta chain is drawn from a study of T cell repertoires in cytomegalovirus infection. Study as a whole: Alongside well-studied HLA-B-restricted CMV epitopes, recently identified HLA-C-restricted CMV epitopes were also used. Both CMV infection and a matching HLA type were indicated by public TCR beta signatures.

TCRdb fed the reads into MiXCR, producing one record per CDR3 protein. The data contain roughly 69,000 distinct CDR3 sequences, 20% to 25% of them singletons. Broader study findings: Predominance within the ex vivo response was attributable to HLA-C-restricted CMV-specific TCR beta clonotypes.

Concerning this clonotype: Its antigen is not identified.

The sample was CD8+ T cells from cultured PBMCs, taken from culture after CMV antigen stimulation. This TCR was recovered from a human donor in good health (CMV status not recorded). Some clones in this sample may be carry-over from other donors' samples.

CDR3 region: CASSSSKDRVVTYGYTF. CDR3 DNA sequence: TGTGCCAGCAGTTCCTCAAAGGACAGGGTCGTAACATATGGCTACACCTTC. This chain connects TRBV27 to TRBJ1-2, with 8 bases identical to TRBD1. In germline, CDR1 is MNHEY, CDR2 SMNVEV (reference sequence). CDR3 length: 17 amino acids. V lost 4 bases, J lost 5 bases, and 15 bases stayed unmatched.